This TCR beta chain is from a study of blood T cell repertoires in COVID-19. Study summary: Samples taken during acute and convalescent COVID-19 were collected in the United States, Italy and Spain. T cells, B-cell-depleted T cells, or PBMCs provided the cDNA or gDNA that served as material.

From germline, CDR1 is SGDLS and CDR2 YYNGEE. This CDR3 is 16 amino acids long. J lost 5 bases, V lost 1 base, and 8 bases had no gene match. TCRdb's table, derived via immunoSEQ multiplex PCR, lists solely in-frame clones and lacks some. The sample contains 100,000 or so clones, around 90% of which appear only once. This clonotype was sampled from a man between 65 and 85 years old with acute or convalescent COVID-19. Material for sequencing was peripheral blood. The chain combines TRBV9 with TRBJ2-3, with 9 bases aligning to TRBD2. In DNA, the CDR3 is TGTGCCAGCAGCGTAACCAGTAGCGGGGGTTTAGATACGCAGTATTTT. The encoded protein is CASSVTSSGGLDTQYF.